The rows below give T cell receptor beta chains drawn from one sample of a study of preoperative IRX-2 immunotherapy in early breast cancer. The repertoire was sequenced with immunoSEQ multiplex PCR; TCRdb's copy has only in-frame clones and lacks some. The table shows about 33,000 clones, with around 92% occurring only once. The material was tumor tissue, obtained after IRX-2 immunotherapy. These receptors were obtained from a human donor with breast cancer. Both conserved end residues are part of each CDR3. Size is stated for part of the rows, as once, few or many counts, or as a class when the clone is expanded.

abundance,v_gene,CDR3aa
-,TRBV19,CASRERPSYNEQFF
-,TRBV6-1,CASSEGTAVKGYTF
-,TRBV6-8,CASRVGTNTEAFF
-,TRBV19,CASSIHWQADTQYF
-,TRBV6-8,CASSYSGMEGYTF
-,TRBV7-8,CASTGLAGATDTQYF
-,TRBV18,CASSPPKRNTEAFF
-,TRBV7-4,CATLEGDQETQYF
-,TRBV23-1,CASSQSGVTSGRPISGELFF
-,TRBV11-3,CASSLSSTTYNEQFF
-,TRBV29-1,CSGKQGMNTEAFF
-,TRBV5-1,CASSSSGAGMNTEAFF
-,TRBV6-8,CAIRHGKETQYF
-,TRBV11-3,CASSLVGQGDQPQHF
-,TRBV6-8,CASSGIQGSEAFF
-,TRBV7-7,CASRGQIGYNEQFF
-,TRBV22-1,CASSVPARTQNSYEQYF
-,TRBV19,CASSIPGQYNQPQHF
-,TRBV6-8,CASSLLAGGEQYF
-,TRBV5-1,CASSQRTSGVYEQYF
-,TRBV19,CASNPTPWERTTDTQYF
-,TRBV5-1,CASETGTGDTDTQYF
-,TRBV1,CASNQRGMTEAFF
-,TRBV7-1,CASSVGLGSGELFF
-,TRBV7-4,CASSLELSSGAADTQYF
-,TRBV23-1,CASSQEVAHTQYF
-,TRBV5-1,CASSLGRTMNTEAFF
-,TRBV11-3,CTSSRGLAGGPGNEQFF
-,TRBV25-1,CASSEEHLFYGYTF
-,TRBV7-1,CASTPGSSAIDSYNEQFF
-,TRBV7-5,CASSARGRYGNEQFF
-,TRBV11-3,CASSFSGMATGELFF
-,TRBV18,CASSPSYRDFYGYTF
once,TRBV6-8,CASRLDRGQTQYF
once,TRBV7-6,CASNSGTQSYEQYF
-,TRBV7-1,CASSMGQGYEQYF
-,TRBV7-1,CASRDSWNSPLHF
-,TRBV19,CASSIVGAGTGELFF
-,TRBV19,CASSTHPGQSNYGYTF
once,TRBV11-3,CASSVGTGSYEQYF
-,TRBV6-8,CASSYGALAKNIQYF
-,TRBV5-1,CASRVGQGSYEQYF
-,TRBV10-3,CAISESRRDIGNTEAFF
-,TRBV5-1,CASSLVPAGGRDEETQYF
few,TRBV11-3,CASSFTSGLPPYEQYF
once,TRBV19,CASSRAGSTDTQYF
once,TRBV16,CASSQFGGNYEQYF
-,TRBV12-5,CASGGGGSSGNTIYF
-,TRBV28,CASSSGTAQPQHF
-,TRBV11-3,CASSPGRGVNTEAFF
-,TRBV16,CASSQSGRVGELFF
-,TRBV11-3,CASTLGNEEWNTEAFF
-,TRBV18,CASSPMGRGSSNQPQHF
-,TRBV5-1,CASSFRVSDYGYTF
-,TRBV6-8,CASSRTGGSNQPQHF